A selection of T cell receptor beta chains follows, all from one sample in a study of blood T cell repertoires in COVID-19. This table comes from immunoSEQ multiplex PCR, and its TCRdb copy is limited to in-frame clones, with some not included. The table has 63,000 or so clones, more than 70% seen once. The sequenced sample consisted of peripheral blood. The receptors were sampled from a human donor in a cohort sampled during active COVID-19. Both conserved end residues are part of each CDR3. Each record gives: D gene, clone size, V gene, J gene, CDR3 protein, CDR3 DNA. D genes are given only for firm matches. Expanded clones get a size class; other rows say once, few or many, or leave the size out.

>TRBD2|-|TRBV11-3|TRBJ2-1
CASSRTSGTVQFF
TGTGCCAGCAGCCGGACTAGCGGGACTGTGCAGTTCTTC
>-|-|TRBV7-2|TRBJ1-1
CASSLSGERTEAFF
TGTGCCAGCAGCTTAAGCGGAGAGAGGACTGAAGCTTTCTTT
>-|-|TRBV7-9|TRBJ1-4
CASSSPRGYEKLFF
TGTGCCAGCAGCTCGCCCAGGGGCTATGAAAAACTGTTTTTT
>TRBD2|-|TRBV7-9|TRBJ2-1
CASSLLSWGAGAGEQFF
TGTGCCAGCAGCTTACTCTCGTGGGGAGCGGGAGCGGGAGAGCAGTTCTTC
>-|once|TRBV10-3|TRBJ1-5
CAISGSREGNQPQHF
TGTGCCATCAGCGGTTCCAGGGAAGGCAATCAGCCCCAGCATTTT
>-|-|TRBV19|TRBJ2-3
CASSIAARVVDTQYF
TGTGCCAGTAGTATAGCGGCCAGGGTGGTAGATACGCAGTATTTT
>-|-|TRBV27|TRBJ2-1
CASTPYAVKHSYNEQFF
TGTGCCAGCACGCCTTATGCGGTCAAACACTCCTACAATGAGCAGTTCTTC
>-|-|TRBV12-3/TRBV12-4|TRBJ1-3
CASSFGGLNTIYF
TGTGCCAGCAGTTTTGGTGGCTTAAACACCATATATTTT
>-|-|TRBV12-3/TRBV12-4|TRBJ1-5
CASNHRFGPQHF
TGTGCCAGCAATCACAGGTTTGGGCCCCAGCATTTT
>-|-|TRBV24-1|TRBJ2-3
CAIAAPATDTQYF
TGTGCCATCGCGGCTCCAGCGACAGATACGCAGTATTTT
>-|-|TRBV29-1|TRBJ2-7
CSVEDYSGNREVEQYF
TGCAGCGTTGAAGACTACTCCGGGAATAGGGAGGTCGAGCAGTACTTC
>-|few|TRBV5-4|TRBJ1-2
CASSHKGGNYGYTF
TGTGCCAGCAGCCACAAGGGGGGGAACTATGGCTACACCTTC
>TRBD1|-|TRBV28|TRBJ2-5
CASSTGTGGRMTQYF
TGTGCCAGCAGTACCGGGACAGGGGGTAGGATGACCCAGTACTTC
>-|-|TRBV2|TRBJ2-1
CASSASYSRGQFF
TGTGCCAGCAGTGCATCCTATAGTCGAGGGCAGTTCTTC
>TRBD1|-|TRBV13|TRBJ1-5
CASSDSGGSNQPQHF
TGTGCCAGCAGCGATTCAGGGGGTAGCAATCAGCCCCAGCATTTT
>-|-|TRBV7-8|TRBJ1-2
CASSRNTADYGYTF
TGTGCCAGCAGCCGAAATACAGCAGACTATGGCTACACCTTC
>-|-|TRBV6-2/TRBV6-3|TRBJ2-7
CASSPLGPEQYF
TGTGCCAGCAGTCCCCTTGGGCCGGAGCAGTACTTC
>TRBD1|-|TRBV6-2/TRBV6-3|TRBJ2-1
CASSPRDSYNEQFF
TGTGCCAGCAGTCCCCGGGACAGCTACAATGAGCAGTTCTTC